This T cell receptor beta chain was captured by sequencing in a study of radiation and T cells in renal cell carcinoma. Time point denoted: blood 4 weeks post-SBRT, at nephrectomy. Sample treatment: 15 Gy SBRT to primary tumor, nephrectomy 4 weeks later. Method: immunoSEQ multiplex PCR; TCRdb's copy keeps in-frame clones and lacks some. The table lists roughly 160,000 clones, 88% of them singletons, with roughly 12% in the top ten. Trimming took 4 bases from V and 1 from J, leaving 10 bases between them. Per the germline V gene, CDR1 is SQVTM and CDR2 is ANQGSEA. The CDR3 has 13 residues. This receptor was taken from a woman aged 45 to 65 with renal cell carcinoma. V is TRBV29-1 and J is TRBJ1-1; D is unclear. The specimen comprised blood, sampled from a patient whose treatment included radiotherapy and nephrectomy. CDR3 sequence: CSVARTENTEAFF. The CDR3 DNA sequence: TGCAGCGTTGCCAGAACAGAGAACACTGAAGCTTTCTTT.